This is a list of T cell receptor beta chains from one sample in a study of T cell repertoires in cytomegalovirus infection. One entry per CDR3 protein, called by TCRdb with MiXCR from the reads. The sample carries approximately 100,000 distinct CDR3 sequences, around 45% recorded once. Which antigens these TCRs recognize remains unknown. The sequencing here drew on CD8+ T cells from cultured PBMCs, taken from culture after CMV antigen stimulation. These receptors came from a human donor in good health (CMV status not recorded). Some clones in this sample may be carry-over from other donors' samples. CDR3s include the opening cysteine and the closing phenylalanine or tryptophan. Each record gives: V gene, clone size, J gene, D gene, CDR3 protein, CDR3 DNA. The D gene is left open where the match is weak. For some rows the clone size is stated as once, few or many, or as a class when expanded; others skip it.

TRBV7-6	NA	TRBJ2-7	NA	CASSSGPGNLYEQYF	TGTGCCAGCAGCTCGGGTCCGGGGAACCTCTACGAGCAGTACTTC
TRBV5-4	few	TRBJ1-4	NA	CASSLDKLATNEKLFF	TGTGCCAGCAGCTTGGACAAGCTTGCAACTAATGAAAAACTGTTTTTT
TRBV6-5	NA	TRBJ2-5	TRBD2	CASSYLTSGRAELLGTQYF	TGTGCCAGCAGTTACCTGACTAGCGGGCGCGCGGAACTTTTGGGGACCCAGTACTTC
TRBV12-3/TRBV12-4	NA	TRBJ2-1	NA	CASTLDREGYNEQFF	TGTGCCAGCACCCTAGACAGGGAGGGTTACAATGAGCAGTTCTTC
TRBV28	NA	TRBJ2-2	NA	CASSFSKGSGELFF	TGTGCCAGCAGTTTCTCCAAGGGGTCCGGGGAGCTGTTTTTT
TRBV7-2	few	TRBJ1-1	NA	CASSTNRDPTEAFF	TGTGCCAGCAGCACGAACAGGGACCCCACTGAAGCTTTCTTT
TRBV28	NA	TRBJ2-7	NA	CASRLGSLTEQYF	TGTGCCAGCCGTTTAGGCAGTTTAACCGAGCAGTACTTC
TRBV12-3/TRBV12-4	few	TRBJ2-7	NA	CASRPGHSYEQYF	TGTGCCAGCAGACCGGGCCACTCCTACGAGCAGTACTTC
TRBV12-5	NA	TRBJ2-7	NA	CASGLVQGAPYEQYF	TGTGCTAGTGGTTTGGTACAGGGTGCCCCCTACGAGCAGTACTTC
TRBV11-2	NA	TRBJ2-1	NA	CASSLPSSYNEQFF	TGTGCCAGCAGCTTACCGAGCTCCTACAATGAGCAGTTCTTC
TRBV7-6	few	TRBJ2-7	NA	CASSLARGPFSEQYF	TGTGCCAGCAGCTTAGCGCGGGGACCCTTTTCCGAGCAGTACTTC
TRBV4-1	few	TRBJ2-7	NA	CASSQAANYEQYF	TGCGCCAGCAGCCAGGCAGCGAACTACGAGCAGTACTTC
TRBV11-1	few	TRBJ2-7	TRBD1	CASSRPGRGYEQYF	TGTGCCAGCAGCCGACCGGGCAGGGGGTACGAGCAGTACTTC
TRBV7-6	NA	TRBJ2-5	NA	CASSLRIEETQYF	TGTGCCAGCAGCTTAAGGATAGAAGAGACCCAGTACTTC
TRBV25-1	few	TRBJ2-2	NA	CASSEYGELFF	TGTGCCAGCAGTGAATACGGGGAGCTGTTTTTT
TRBV14	few	TRBJ1-4	NA	CASSPGTLTNEKLFF	TGTGCCAGCAGCCCCGGAACTCTCACTAATGAAAAACTGTTTTTT
TRBV7-9	few	TRBJ1-1	TRBD1	CASSVDDRGLGTEVFF	TGTGCCAGCAGCGTCGATGACAGGGGGCTGGGCACTGAAGTATTCTTT
TRBV7-8	many	TRBJ2-3	TRBD2	CASSPLSGGAADTQYF	TGTGCCAGCAGCCCGCTTAGCGGGGGGGCCGCAGATACGCAGTATTTT
TRBV20-1	NA	TRBJ2-3	TRBD1	CSARAGTGDSTDTQYF	TGCAGTGCTAGAGCAGGGACAGGGGATAGCACAGATACGCAGTATTTT
TRBV28	few	TRBJ2-4	NA	CASSEGPSILAKNIQYF	TGTGCCAGCAGTGAGGGGCCTTCAATCCTAGCCAAAAACATTCAGTACTTC
TRBV20-1	NA	TRBJ2-1	TRBD2	CSVSRGGAYYNEQFF	TGCAGTGTTAGCCGCGGGGGGGCATACTACAATGAGCAGTTCTTC
TRBV12-3/TRBV12-4	NA	TRBJ2-3	TRBD2	CASHDARGGSDTQYF	TGTGCCAGCCATGACGCCCGGGGGGGCTCGGATACGCAGTATTTT
TRBV4-1	NA	TRBJ1-5	NA	CASTPGHPSNQSQHF	TGCGCCAGCACCCCGGGACACCCTAGCAATCAGTCCCAGCATTTT
TRBV7-8	few	TRBJ1-2	TRBD1	CASSLESGGIVKDGYTF	TGTGCCAGCAGCTTAGAGTCAGGGGGCATAGTGAAGGATGGCTACACCTTC
TRBV19	few	TRBJ2-1	TRBD1	CASSTAGTGLYNEQFF	TGTGCCAGTAGTACCGCCGGGACAGGGCTGTACAATGAGCAGTTCTTC
TRBV7-2	many	TRBJ2-3	TRBD2	CASAQTSGTDTQYF	TGTGCCAGCGCCCAGACTAGCGGCACAGATACGCAGTATTTT
TRBV27	few	TRBJ1-5	TRBD1	CASSPGTGGGSNQPQHF	TGTGCCAGCAGTCCTGGGACAGGGGGAGGAAGCAATCAGCCCCAGCATTTT
TRBV12-3/TRBV12-4	NA	TRBJ2-2	NA	CASSFSAGLFF	TGTGCCAGCAGTTTTTCGGCAGGACTGTTTTTT
TRBV7-6	few	TRBJ2-5	NA	CASSWGRNQETQYF	TGTGCCAGCAGCTGGGGACGCAACCAAGAGACCCAGTACTTC
TRBV7-8	NA	TRBJ2-3	TRBD2	CASRSGTSGGSDTQYF	TGTGCCAGCAGATCCGGGACTAGCGGGGGATCGGATACGCAGTATTTT